These 13 T cell receptor beta chains were all obtained from the same sample, sequenced in a study of blood T cell repertoires in COVID-19. The method was immunoSEQ multiplex PCR; TCRdb's version includes in-frame clones alone and lacks a portion of them. The sample shows around 150,000 clones, 70% to 90% of them seen only once. The sequencing input was peripheral blood. These TCRs come from a woman aged 50 to 60 with acute or convalescent COVID-19.

The chain carries TRBV5-1 and TRBJ1-2; D not resolved. CDR3 length: 13 residues. V lost 4 bases and J lost 2, with 9 bases in between. Germline V gene lookup returns CDR1 SGHRS and CDR2 YFSETQ. Here the CDR3 DNA reads TGCGCCAGCAGCATACATCCGAACTATGGCTACACCTTC. It encodes CASSIHPNYGYTF.

The chain uses TRBV28 and TRBJ2-7, with D possibly TRBD1 on 5 matching bases. The CDR3 totals 17 residues. From germline, CDR1 is MDHEN and CDR2 SYDVKM. The V end lost 4 bases, the J end lost 0 bases, and 19 bases lay between the germline ends. This CDR3 reads CASSSIYGLGVSYEQYF. CDR3 DNA: TGTGCCAGCAGTTCGATTTATGGGTTAGGGGTCTCCTACGAGCAGTACTTC.

The rearrangement joins TRBV3-1 (or the pseudogene TRBV3-2) to TRBJ1-4, with no clear D. The V gene's germline CDR1 is LGHDT and CDR2 YNNKEL (reference sequence). The germline V and J ends were trimmed by 0 bases and 11 bases, with 13 bases remaining between them. The CDR3 totals 14 residues. CDR3 coding DNA: TGTGCCAGCAGCCAAGATTACCTCCAGAGGAAACTGTTTTTT. It encodes CASSQDYLQRKLFF.

The CDR3 sequence is CASSQSRVTYEQYF. CDR3 DNA: TGTGCCAGCAGCCAATCCCGGGTTACCTACGAGCAGTACTTC. The chain has TRBV16 and TRBJ2-7; D gene unclear. V lost 0 bases, J lost 2 bases, and 8 bases lay in between. Germline V CDR1 and CDR2: KGHSY, FQNENV. This CDR3 spans 14 amino acids.

The chain has TRBV28 and TRBJ1-3, with D possibly matching TRBD1 (5 bases). Looked up from germline, CDR1 is MDHEN and CDR2 is SYDVKM. Trimming left V 1 base short and J 0 bases short, with 10 bases between. This CDR3 has 16 residues. The CDR3 DNA follows: TGTGCCAGCAGTTTATTCGCAGGGTACTCTGGAAACACCATATATTTT. Translated: CASSLFAGYSGNTIYF.

This chain uses TRBV7-9 with TRBJ1-2; D gene unclear. The CDR3 covers 14 residues. Deletions cut 5 bases from V and 4 bases from J, with 14 bases between. Per the germline V gene, CDR1 is SEHNR and CDR2 is FQNEAQ (reference sequence). The CDR3 nucleotides are TGTGCCAGCAGCCCCCCCAGCGTTTCCTATGGCTACACCTTC. It codes for CASSPPSVSYGYTF.

J is TRBJ1-2 and V is TRBV6-2 or TRBV6-3; 9 positions match TRBD1. Per the germline V gene, CDR1 is MNHEY and CDR2 is SVGEGT. Germline trimming cut 7 bases from V and 5 bases from J; bases unmatched to any gene: 11. CDR3 length: 15 amino acids. The CDR3 DNA sequence: TGTGCCAGCACCCCGCGGACAGGGGCGCTTTATGGCTACACCTTC. Translation gives CASTPRTGALYGYTF.

J is TRBJ2-1 and V is TRBV7-3, with D uncertain. This CDR3 is built from 15 residues. The V end was cut by 2 bases, the J end by 4 bases, with 12 bases between. From germline, CDR1 is SGHTA and CDR2 FQGTGA. This chain's CDR3 is CASSLGLTEYNEQFF. The CDR3 DNA is TGTGCCAGCAGCTTAGGGCTCACGGAATACAATGAGCAGTTCTTC.

In its sample, this clone was seen a few times. This chain connects TRBV29-1 to TRBJ1-2, with D possibly being TRBD1 (5 bases). Trimming cost V 7 bases and J 4 bases, with 13 bases left between them. Looked up from germline, CDR1 is SQVTM and CDR2 is ANQGSEA. CDR3 length: 12 amino acids. In nucleotides, the CDR3 is TGCAGCGGGAGGGACGGGACCTATGGCTACACCTTC. Translating it yields CSGRDGTYGYTF.

CDR3 nucleotides: TGTGCCAGCAGTTACGCCCGGGACAGGGTTCCCAATGAGCAGTTCTTC. This sequence encodes CASSYARDRVPNEQFF. The V call is TRBV6-2 or TRBV6-3, the J call TRBJ2-1, with 9 bases identical to TRBD1. The J segment lost 6 bases and the V segment lost 2 bases, leaving 8 bases of the junction unmatched. The V gene's germline CDR1 is MNHEY and CDR2 SVGEGT. This CDR3 contains 16 residues.

CDR3 protein: CASSKVGTGKRDTQYF. The CDR3 nucleotides are TGTGCCAGCAGCAAGGTTGGGACAGGGAAAAGGGATACGCAGTATTTT. V and J are TRBV21-1 and TRBJ2-3; the D segment call TRBD1 is taken from the table without a DNA check. TRBV21-1 is deemed a pseudogene. The CDR3 is 16 residues long.

The chain is built from TRBV7-2 and TRBJ1-6; no reliable D call. V lost 1 base to trimming and J lost 10 bases, with 8 bases between them. CDR3 size: 13 residues. Germline-derived CDR1 and CDR2 are SGHTA and FQGNSA. CDR3 residues: CASSLETVSPLHF. CDR3 nucleotide sequence: TGTGCCAGCAGCTTAGAAACGGTCTCACCCCTCCACTTT.

The chain is built from TRBV7-3 and TRBJ2-3; D may be TRBD1 (6 bases). Trimming took off 1 base at V and 0 bases at J, with 14 bases between the two ends. Germline CDR1 reads SGHTA; CDR2 reads FQGTGA. There are 17 residues in the CDR3. The CDR3 spells CASSLKTSGDSTDTQYF. CDR3 coding DNA: TGTGCCAGCAGCTTAAAGACCTCAGGGGATAGCACAGATACGCAGTATTTT.